This T cell receptor beta chain was obtained from a study of cytomegalovirus exposure and HLA in healthy donors. Use of 60 Vbeta and 13 Jbeta primers characterized the PCR. Assay used: immunoSEQ multiplex PCR; TCRdb lists only in-frame clones, some missing. The profile shows approximately 210,000 clones, around 81% of them singletons. The CDR3 has 15 residues. Germline lookup yields CDR1 SGHNT and CDR2 YYREEE (reference sequence). V dropped 0 bases and J dropped 1 base, with 10 bases sitting between them. The rearrangement joins TRBV5-4 to TRBJ1-1, with D possibly matching TRBD1 (6 bases). The sequencing sample was made of PBMCs. The clonotype was recovered from a man aged 18 to 30 in good health and CMV-seronegative. CDR3 amino acids: CASSLGGQTNTEAFF. The CDR3 bases are TGTGCCAGCAGCTTGGGGGGGCAAACGAACACTGAAGCTTTCTTT.